Presented here are 20 T cell receptor beta chains from one specimen sequenced in a study of blood T cell repertoires in COVID-19. Profiling relied on immunoSEQ multiplex PCR, and the TCRdb table lists in-frame clones only, not all of them. Of just under 60,000 clones listed, 70% to 90% are singletons. Sample: peripheral blood. These receptors were obtained from a man aged 55 to 69 with acute or convalescent COVID-19.

This clone was found a few times. The gene calls are TRBV5-1 and TRBJ2-5; no firm D call. Germline lookup yields CDR1 SGHRS and CDR2 YFSETQ. V was trimmed by 4 bases and J by 1 base, leaving 17 bases between them. There are 16 residues in the CDR3. CDR3 sequence reads: CASSRTKPLPQETQYF. As DNA, the CDR3 is TGCGCCAGCAGCCGAACTAAACCTCTCCCCCAAGAGACCCAGTACTTC. Using reference TRBV5-1 and TRBJ2-5 for the parts outside the CDR3, the full variable domain is KAGVTQTPRYLIKTRGQQVTLSCSPISGHRSVSWYQQTPGQGLQFLFEYFSETQRNKGNFPGRFSGRQFSNSRSEMNVSTLELGDSALYLCASSRTKPLPQETQYFGPGTRLLVL.

This sequence joins TRBV5-8 and TRBJ2-3, with a possible D match to TRBD1 (6 bases). V was trimmed by 3 bases and J by 7 bases, leaving 9 bases between them. Germline V gives CDR1 SGHTS, CDR2 YDEGEE. This CDR3 spans 12 amino acids. In DNA form, the CDR3 reads TGTGCCAGCAGCTCTGGGGGCAATACGCAGTATTTT. Protein sequence: CASSSGGNTQYF.

A note on this clone: The junction departs from germline at one end; a sequencing error may be responsible. This rearrangement joins TRBV7-7 to TRBJ2-5; 10 bases map to TRBD2. In germline, CDR1 is SSHAT, CDR2 FNYEAQ (reference sequence). The CDR3 totals 16 residues. The CDR3 DNA reads as TGTGCTAGCAGCTTACGCCCGAGCGGGAGGGGGGAGACCCAGTACTTC. This sequence encodes CASSLRPSGRGETQYF.

The chain employs TRBV9 and TRBJ2-7; 13 nucleotides match TRBD2. With 4 bases clipped from V and 5 bases from J, the junction kept 6 bases outside the gene matches. CDR1 and CDR2 from the germline V gene are SGDLS and YYNGEE. The length of the CDR3 is 15 residues. The CDR3 is CASSRGLAGVNEQYF. DNA for the CDR3: TGTGCCAGCAGCAGAGGACTAGCGGGAGTAAACGAGCAGTACTTC.

The gene calls are TRBV19 and TRBJ1-1; no reliable D call. CDR3 length equals 12 residues. Germline V gives CDR1 LNHDA, CDR2 SQIVND (reference sequence). V was trimmed by 9 bases and J by 4 bases, leaving 12 bases between them. CDR3 amino acids: CASKSWSTEAFF. The CDR3 bases are TGTGCCAGCAAATCTTGGAGCACTGAAGCTTTCTTT.

This chain's CDR3 is CASSWGTGSDNEQFF. CDR3 in DNA: TGCGCCAGCAGCTGGGGGACAGGGAGTGACAATGAGCAGTTCTTC. The rearrangement uses TRBV5-1 and TRBJ2-1, with 9 positions matching TRBD1. The junction had 6 bases not matched to a gene; V was cut back by 3 bases and J by 5 bases. The CDR3 loop spans 15 amino acids. Germline CDR1 reads SGHRS; CDR2 reads YFSETQ.

The CDR3 reads CASTDHPRETQYF. In DNA form, the CDR3 reads TGTGCCAGCACCGACCACCCGAGGGAGACCCAGTACTTC. This chain links TRBV12-3 or TRBV12-4 with TRBJ2-5; D is ambiguous. The CDR3 totals 13 residues. Deletions cut 7 bases from V and 5 bases from J, with 14 bases between.

The sample holds one count of this clone. The chain joins TRBV28 to TRBJ1-5, with no clear D. The CDR3 contains 14 residues. Germline CDR1 is MDHEN and CDR2 is SYDVKM. V lost 6 bases and J lost 4, with 13 bases in between. The CDR3 DNA follows: TGTGCCAGCAGCCCGGTTGATGGTAATCAGCCCCAGCATTTT. Translation gives CASSPVDGNQPQHF.

The rearrangement joins TRBV30 to TRBJ2-3; the D gene is possibly TRBD1 (6 bases). The CDR3 sequence is 14 residues long. V was cut by 0 bases and J by 6 bases, with 13 bases left in between. Germline V gene sequence: CDR1 GTSNPN, CDR2 SVGIG (reference sequence). The CDR3 sequence is CAWSVSAGVDTQYF. The CDR3 DNA reads as TGTGCCTGGAGTGTCTCGGCAGGGGTGGATACGCAGTATTTT.

This clone was counted a single time. The genes are TRBV24-1 and TRBJ2-3, with 9 bases aligning to TRBD1. This CDR3 contains 16 residues. Trimming took 3 bases from V and 5 from J; bases not matched to a gene: 8. Germline V CDR1 and CDR2: KGHDR, SFDVKD. The CDR3 DNA sequence: TGTGCCACCAGTGATGTCCGGGACAGGGAGATAGATACGCAGTATTTT. Its translation: CATSDVRDREIDTQYF.

This clone has just one count. The J gene is TRBJ2-3, the V gene TRBV2, with 9 bases fitting TRBD2. Germline CDR1 SNHLY, CDR2 FYNNEI. The V gene end was trimmed by 7 bases and the J gene end by 4 bases; junction bases not matched to a gene: 6. The CDR3 spans 14 residues. Here the CDR3 reads CASTSSGSADTQYF. Here the CDR3 DNA reads TGTGCCAGCACGAGTAGCGGGAGTGCAGATACGCAGTATTTT.

V and J are TRBV9 and TRBJ2-7, with D tentatively TRBD1 (5 bases). Germline V gene data show CDR1 as SGDLS and CDR2 as YYNGEE. V lost 0 bases and J 2 bases, leaving 12 bases between the germline ends. CDR3 size: 15 residues. CDR3 nucleotides: TGTGCCAGCAGCGTAGCATCTGGGGCTGCCTACGAGCAGTACTTC. Translated, it gives CASSVASGAAYEQYF.

CDR3: CASSHLQGVTGELFF. The CDR3 region has the DNA TGTGCCAGCAGCCATCTCCAGGGGGTCACCGGGGAGCTGTTTTTT. The chain combines TRBV14 with TRBJ2-2; 7 positions agree with TRBD1. V gave up 3 bases and J gave up 4 bases; unmatched junction bases: 5. The CDR3 contains 15 residues. CDR1 is SGHDN, CDR2 FVKESK, per germline.

The rearrangement uses TRBV5-6 and TRBJ2-1; 7 bases map to TRBD2. This CDR3 has 17 amino acids. Per the germline V gene, CDR1 is SGHDT and CDR2 is YYEEEE. Trimming cost V 1 base and J 3 bases; bases outside gene matches: 10. The CDR3 sequence is CASSLRNQASGYNEQFF. CDR3 coding DNA: TGTGCCAGCAGCTTGAGAAATCAAGCTAGCGGCTACAATGAGCAGTTCTTC.

The rearrangement uses TRBV21-1 and TRBJ2-3; TRBD2 is the table's D call and was not checked against the DNA. TRBV21-1 is shown as a pseudogene. This CDR3 is built from 13 residues. The DNA for the CDR3 is TGTGCCAGCAGCACCCGACTGCGGGGTACGCAGTATTTT. Amino acid sequence: CASSTRLRGTQYF.

CDR3 loop: CASRTGRVNTEAFF. CDR3 nucleotide sequence: TGTGCCAGCAGGACCGGGCGGGTGAACACTGAAGCTTTCTTT. The chain combines TRBV28 with TRBJ1-1, with D hard to call. Germline CDR1 is MDHEN and CDR2 is SYDVKM. CDR3 length: 14 amino acids. Trimming pared 6 bases from V and 0 bases from J, leaving 11 bases between.

The chain has TRBV7-9 and TRBJ2-1; 9 bases are shared with TRBD2. Trimming took 5 bases from V and 0 from J; bases not matched to a gene: 2. Germline values: CDR1 SEHNR, CDR2 FQNEAQ (reference sequence). There are 15 residues in the CDR3. In DNA, the CDR3 is TGTGCCAGCAGCGGTAGCGGGAGCTCCTACAATGAGCAGTTCTTC. It specifies CASSGSGSSYNEQFF.

J is TRBJ2-2 and V is TRBV7-9, with 9 bases that match TRBD2. CDR1 and CDR2 (germline): SEHNR, FQNEAQ (reference sequence). Unmatched junction bases numbered 11, after V lost 2 bases and J lost 4 bases. This CDR3 region has 18 residues. The CDR3 is CASSLKVRLAGITGELFF. Written as DNA, the CDR3 is TGTGCCAGCAGCTTAAAGGTTCGGCTAGCGGGAATCACCGGGGAGCTGTTTTTT.

Comment on this clone: It is unclear where the CDR3 begins or ends on the DNA, so no DNA is shown, and the CDR3 is as TCRdb lists it. The chain has TRBV28 and TRBJ1-2; the table's D call, TRBD1, was not checked against the DNA. The CDR3 numbers 14 amino acids, ends counted. In germline, CDR1 is MDHEN, CDR2 SYDVKM. CDR3 region: CASSTSTGNYGYTF.

The sample holds one count of this clone. V gene TRBV10-2 combines with J gene TRBJ2-5, with TRBD2 identical over 10 bases. V trimming: 4 bases; J trimming: 7 bases; junction bases outside the gene matches: 9. Germline loops: CDR1 WSHSY, CDR2 SAAADI. CDR3 length: 15 residues. CDR3 DNA sequence: TGCGCCAGCAGTGCGTCGGCTAGCGGGAGTGGGACCCAGTACTTC. Amino acids: CASSASASGSGTQYF.